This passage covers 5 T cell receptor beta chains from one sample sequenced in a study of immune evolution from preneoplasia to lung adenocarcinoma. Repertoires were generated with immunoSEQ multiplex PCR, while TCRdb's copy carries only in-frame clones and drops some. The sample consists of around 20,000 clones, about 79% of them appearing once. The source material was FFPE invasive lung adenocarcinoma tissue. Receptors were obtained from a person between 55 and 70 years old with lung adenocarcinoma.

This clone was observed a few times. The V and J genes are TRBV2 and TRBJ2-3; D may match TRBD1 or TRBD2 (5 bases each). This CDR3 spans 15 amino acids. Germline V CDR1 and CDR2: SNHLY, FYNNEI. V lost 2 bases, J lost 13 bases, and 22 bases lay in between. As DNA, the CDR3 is TGTGCCAGCAGTGAAATGGGGCCGACCTCGATCGGGGAGTATTTT. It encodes CASSEMGPTSIGEYF.

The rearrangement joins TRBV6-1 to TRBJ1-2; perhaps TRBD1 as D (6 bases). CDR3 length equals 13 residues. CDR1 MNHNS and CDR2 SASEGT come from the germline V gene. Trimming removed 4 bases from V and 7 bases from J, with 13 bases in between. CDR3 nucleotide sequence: TGTGCCAGCAGTGGCAACAGAGGGGGTGGCTACACCTTC. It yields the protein CASSGNRGGGYTF.

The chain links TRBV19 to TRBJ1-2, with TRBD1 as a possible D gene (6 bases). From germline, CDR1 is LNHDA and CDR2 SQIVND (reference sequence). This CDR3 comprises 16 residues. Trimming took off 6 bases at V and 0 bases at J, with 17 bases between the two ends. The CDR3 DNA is TGTGCCAGTAGAAGCCGCAGGGGACTCACTAACTATGGCTACACCTTC. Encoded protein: CASRSRRGLTNYGYTF.

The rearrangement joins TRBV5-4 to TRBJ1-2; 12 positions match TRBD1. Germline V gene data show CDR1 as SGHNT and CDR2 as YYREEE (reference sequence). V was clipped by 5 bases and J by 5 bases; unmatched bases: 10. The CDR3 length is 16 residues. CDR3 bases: TGTGCCAGCAGTCCCGGGACAGGGGGCGCTCGGTATGGCTACACCTTC. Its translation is CASSPGTGGARYGYTF.

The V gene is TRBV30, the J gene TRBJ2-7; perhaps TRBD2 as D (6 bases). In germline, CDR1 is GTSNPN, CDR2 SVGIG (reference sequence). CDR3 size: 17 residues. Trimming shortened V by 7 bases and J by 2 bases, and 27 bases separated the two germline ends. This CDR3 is CASTFLGEEKTTYEQYF. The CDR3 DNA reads TGTGCCTCTACGTTTTTGGGGGAGGAAAAGACTACCTACGAGCAGTACTTC.